One sample yielded the 3 T cell receptor beta chains listed below, sequenced in a study of blood T cell repertoires in COVID-19. Sequencing used immunoSEQ multiplex PCR; TCRdb keeps in-frame clones, though not all of them. The profile covers more than 10,000 clones, with about 92% appearing a single time and roughly an eighth taken by the ten largest. The source material was peripheral blood. The receptors originated from a man in his 70s with active COVID-19.

The chain couples TRBV7-3 to TRBJ2-6; 8 bases fit TRBD2. Germline values: CDR1 SGHTA, CDR2 FQGTGA. V shed 4 bases, J shed 1 base, and the junction held 6 bases outside the gene matches. The CDR3 runs to 17 residues. The CDR3 nucleotides are TGTGCCAGCAGCTCCTCCGCGGGGGGATCTGGGGCCAACGTCCTGACTTTC. Residues: CASSSSAGGSGANVLTF.

The V call is TRBV30, the J call TRBJ2-1; 9 nucleotides line up with TRBD2. Germline CDR1 and CDR2: GTSNPN and SVGIG (reference sequence). The CDR3 loop spans 15 amino acids. The V and J ends lost 4 bases and 6 bases, in that order; junction bases with no gene match: 10. The CDR3 reads CAWTFGASGTNEQFF. The CDR3 DNA sequence: TGTGCCTGGACTTTTGGGGCTAGCGGGACCAATGAGCAGTTCTTC.

This clone was counted only a few times. The V gene is TRBV6-5, the J gene TRBJ1-1; TRBD1 is a possible D gene (6 bases). The V gene lost 5 bases and the J gene lost 3 bases, with 10 bases spanning the gap. Germline lookup yields CDR1 MNHEY and CDR2 SVGAGI. The CDR3 spans 13 residues. Here the CDR3 reads CASSQQGYTEAFF. The CDR3 DNA reads as TGTGCCAGCAGTCAACAGGGTTACACTGAAGCTTTCTTT.